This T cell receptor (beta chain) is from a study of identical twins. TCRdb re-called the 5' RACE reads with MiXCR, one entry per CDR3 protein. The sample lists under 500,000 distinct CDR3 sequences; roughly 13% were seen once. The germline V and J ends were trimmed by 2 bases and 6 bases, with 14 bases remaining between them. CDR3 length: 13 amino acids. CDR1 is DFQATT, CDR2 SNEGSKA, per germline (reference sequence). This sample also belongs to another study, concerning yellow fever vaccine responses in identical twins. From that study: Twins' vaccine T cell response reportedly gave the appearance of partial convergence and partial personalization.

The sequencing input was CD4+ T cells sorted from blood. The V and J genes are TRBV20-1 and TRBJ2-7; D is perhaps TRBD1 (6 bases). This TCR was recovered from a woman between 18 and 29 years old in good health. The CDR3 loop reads CSARRIPGAEQYF. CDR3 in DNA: TGCAGTGCTAGAAGGATTCCAGGGGCCGAGCAGTACTTC.